The 16 T cell receptor beta chains below all came from one sample that was sequenced in a study of HIV-infected children after antiretroviral therapy interruption. RNA-based 3' RACE libraries used unique molecular identifiers. MiXCR, applied by TCRdb to the 3' RACE reads, yields one record per CDR3 protein. Of approximately 89,000 distinct CDR3 sequences listed, about 6.3% are singletons. Treatment indicated: PENTA 11 planned treatment interruption arm or continuous ART arm. This specimen was CD45RA+ CD4+ T cells from PBMCs, pooled from several time points, taken from a donor given antiretroviral therapy, either interrupted or continuous. Subset given: naive CD4+ CD45RA+ CD45RO- T cells. The receptors derive from a pool of human donors with HIV.

This clonotype was observed a handful of times. The CDR3 DNA sequence: TGTGCCAGCAACCGTGGGGCTCCCTCCTACGAGCAGTACTTC. This encodes CASNRGAPSYEQYF. V usage is TRBV12-3 or TRBV12-4 and J usage is TRBJ2-7; maybe TRBD1 (5 bases). V lost 7 bases and J 0 bases, leaving 13 bases between the germline ends. There are 14 residues in the CDR3.

This clonotype has a handful of counts. The gene calls are TRBV19 and TRBJ1-1; D is undetermined. The V end lost 0 bases, the J end lost 4 bases, and 6 bases lay between the germline ends. This CDR3 has 13 amino acids. From germline, CDR1 is LNHDA and CDR2 SQIVND (reference sequence). CDR3 sequence (DNA): TGTGCCAGTAGTATAGAAACCCGCACTGAAGCTTTCTTT. Protein sequence: CASSIETRTEAFF.

This clonotype was detected ten times or more. The CDR3 nucleotides read TGTGCCGTCAATAGCGGGGGACTCTACGAGCAGTACTTC. Encoded protein: CAVNSGGLYEQYF. J is TRBJ2-7 and V is TRBV10-3, with TRBD2 matching 9 bases. Germline assignment: CDR1 ENHRY and CDR2 SYGVKD. There are 13 residues in the CDR3. V shed 11 bases, J shed 3 bases, and the junction held 8 bases outside the gene matches.

This clonotype was picked up many times. This rearrangement joins TRBV24-1 to TRBJ1-1; D not certain. Germline values: CDR1 KGHDR, CDR2 SFDVKD. Trimming shortened V by 8 bases and J by 1 base, and 10 bases separated the two germline ends. This CDR3 has 13 residues. The CDR3 sequence is CATMGVQNTEAFF. In DNA, the CDR3 is TGTGCCACCATGGGAGTGCAGAACACTGAAGCTTTCTTT.

This clonotype was seen repeatedly, ten times or more. The rearrangement joins TRBV12-3 or TRBV12-4 to TRBJ2-1, with a tentative D call TRBD1 (6 bases). The CDR3 contains 15 residues. The V end lost 3 bases, the J end lost 2 bases, and 11 bases lay between the germline ends. CDR3 in amino acids: CASSFGTPTYNEQFF. CDR3 in DNA: TGTGCCAGCAGTTTCGGGACACCAACCTACAATGAGCAGTTCTTC.

There are a few counts of this clonotype. The gene calls are TRBV15 and TRBJ2-5, with 7 bases that match TRBD1. V shed 6 bases, J shed 0 bases, and the junction held 1 base outside the gene matches. Germline assignment: CDR1 LNHNV and CDR2 YYDKDF (reference sequence). This CDR3 has 13 amino acids. CDR3 protein: CATRTGYQETQYF. The CDR3, as DNA: TGTGCCACCAGGACAGGGTACCAAGAGACCCAGTACTTC.

In this sample, this clonotype turned up many times. Its ends do not fully match the called genes, so a read error is possible. The chain combines TRBV7-7 with TRBJ1-1, with 8 bases that match TRBD1. CDR3 length: 13 residues. Germline V CDR1 and CDR2: SSHAT, FNYEAQ (reference sequence). In nucleotides, the CDR3 is TGTGCTAGCAGCGCAGACAGGGGCACTGAAGCTTTCTTT. It encodes CASSADRGTEAFF.

V usage is TRBV5-1 and J usage is TRBJ2-7; no firm D call. The germline V gene encodes CDR1 SGHRS and CDR2 YFSETQ. V lost 1 base and J 0 bases, leaving 2 bases between the germline ends. The CDR3 contains 12 residues. In DNA form, the CDR3 reads TGCGCCAGCAGCTTGTTCTCCTACGAGCAGTACTTC. Its protein product is CASSLFSYEQYF.

The chain recombines TRBV5-1 with TRBJ1-2; unclear D gene. The CDR3 consists of 16 residues. Per the germline V gene, CDR1 is SGHRS and CDR2 is YFSETQ. V was pared by 0 bases and J by 2 bases, with 14 bases between. CDR3 DNA: TGCGCCAGCAGCTTGGGCGGCAAGATTACAAACTATGGCTACACCTTC. Amino acids: CASSLGGKITNYGYTF.

In its sample, this clonotype was seen many times. V usage is TRBV5-1 and J usage is TRBJ2-6; D gene ambiguous. In germline, CDR1 is SGHRS, CDR2 YFSETQ. The CDR3 runs to 14 residues. V was pared by 3 bases and J by 4 bases, with 8 bases between. The CDR3 loop reads CASSSPGGANVLTF. DNA of the CDR3: TGCGCCAGCAGCTCACCCGGGGGGGCCAACGTCCTGACTTTC.

V is TRBV12-3 or TRBV12-4 and J is TRBJ1-1; D is perhaps TRBD1 (5 bases). The CDR3 covers 12 residues. The V and J ends lost 0 bases and 11 bases respectively, with 10 bases between them. CDR3 loop: CASSLAGVGAFF. The CDR3 nucleotides read TGTGCCAGCAGTTTAGCGGGGGTTGGGGCTTTCTTT.

This clonotype appeared a few times. The chain joins TRBV19 to TRBJ1-2; TRBD1 matches at 8 bases. Per germline, CDR1 LNHDA and CDR2 SQIVND (reference sequence). The CDR3 loop spans 13 amino acids. The V segment lost 7 bases and the J segment 6 bases; nucleotides outside the gene matches: 7. CDR3 nucleotide sequence: TGTGCCAGTACCGGGACAGGAACCGATGGCTACACCTTC. This translates into CASTGTGTDGYTF.

This clonotype was seen repeatedly, ten times or more. The genes are TRBV20-1 and TRBJ1-3; TRBD1 is a possible D gene (5 bases). The CDR3 has 14 residues. The germline CDR1 and CDR2 sequences are DFQATT and SNEGSKA (reference sequence). The V gene lost 4 bases and the J gene lost 1 base, with 11 bases spanning the gap. The CDR3, as DNA: TGCAGTGCTACAGACAGAGCTTCTGGAAACACCATATATTTT. As protein: CSATDRASGNTIYF.

The sample holds a few counts of this clonotype. The CDR3 DNA is TGTGCCAGCAGCCAAGAAGGTTTCCAGATTTCCTATGGCTACACCTTC. Encoded protein: CASSQEGFQISYGYTF. This chain connects TRBV4-2 to TRBJ1-2; the D is unclear. V lost 0 bases to trimming and J lost 4 bases, with 15 bases between them. Looked up from germline, CDR1 is LGHNA and CDR2 is YNFKEQ. The CDR3 length is 16 residues.

This clonotype occurred many times. The chain uses TRBV12-3 or TRBV12-4 and TRBJ1-2; D is undetermined. Trimming stripped 6 bases from V and 8 bases from J, with 16 bases between. The CDR3 contains 13 residues. CDR3 sequence reads: CASSPLHTSGYTF. The CDR3 bases are TGTGCCAGCAGCCCCCTTCACACGTCCGGCTACACCTTC.

This clonotype occurred many times. The CDR3 spells CASSPTSGGTNEQFF. CDR3 bases: TGTGCCAGCAGCCCAACTAGCGGGGGGACCAATGAGCAGTTCTTC. The chain recombines TRBV7-3 with TRBJ2-1; 12 positions agree with TRBD2. The CDR3 is made up of 15 amino acids. Per germline, CDR1 SGHTA and CDR2 FQGTGA. V lost 5 bases, J lost 6 bases, and 5 bases stayed unmatched.